The sequence of this TCR beta chain was determined in a study of monozygotic twins with inflammatory bowel disease. Overall study results and limits: Healthy twins showed more clonotype sharing with others than IBD patients, especially patients with disease activity.

Comments on this clonotype: Its specificity is not known.

With the 5' RACE reads reprocessed, TCRdb shows one record per CDR3 protein and no DNA. Its table records around 380,000 distinct CDR3 sequences. Per donor, approximately 2.3 ml of blood was collected and frozen. Germline V gene lookup returns CDR1 MNHEY and CDR2 SMNVEV (reference sequence). This CDR3 is built from 12 residues. Sequenced material: blood. This TCR derives from a human donor with ulcerative colitis or Crohn's disease, or a healthy co-twin of an affected twin (not recorded which). V is TRBV27 and J is TRBJ2-5; TCRdb's D gene call, TRBD2, goes unchecked for lack of DNA. The CDR3 sequence: CASSLVGREWYF.